The entry below gives a single T cell receptor beta chain sequence along with its context. The specificity of this receptor is unknown. Nothing much larger sits one base from this clone, and base qualities are not available. This specimen belongs to a study of blood T cell repertoires in COVID-19 (dated by TCRdb to 2020 to 2022). Study-level background: The collaborator samples originated in the United States, Italy and Spain and spanned the acute and convalescent phases of COVID-19. The material from the prospective study consisted of cDNA or gDNA derived from T cells, B-cell-depleted T cells, or PBMCs. Subjects who had been exposed to COVID-19, were actively infected with it, or had recovered from it provided the deeply sampled blood TCRbeta repertoires that made up the dataset. A freely available public database, intended as a resource for researchers studying the immune response to SARS-CoV-2, is where the repertoires were released. Samples came from the ongoing ImmuneRACE study (first 160 participants) plus 1,254 subjects from 6 global collaborators. The sample metadata nearly always contained a de-identified subject ID, COVID-19 status, age in years and sex. Where HLA class I and class II types were available, the types were taken from metadata supplied by the sample provider, not from assay-based typing. Study-level results and caveats: Clinical and demographic metadata were provided uncurated, with the amount varying by source and participant.

The collaborating institutions used their own protocols to collect whole blood in K2EDTA tubes. For TCRbeta analysis, collaborators shipped samples as frozen whole blood, isolated PBMCs, or DNA extracted from either of those sample types. TCRbeta CDR3 regions were amplified from genomic DNA by means of the immunoSEQ Assay, a bias-controlled multiplex PCR. On the authors' methods: The number of nucleated cells in each sample was estimated from the amplification of reference gene primers within the assay. To quantify the absolute abundance of each unique TCRbeta CDR3 rearrangement, sequence reads were collapsed and filtered. For each sample, productive Simpson clonality was calculated by taking the square root of Simpson's diversity index across productive rearrangements. TCRdb holds this immuneACCESS table with in-frame rearrangements only. Some clones are missing; in checked studies, unresolved V genes explain under half, and the rest has no known cause. V, J and clone size are those of that table, while D and trimming were read from the DNA. The sample table holds roughly 97,000 clones, of which roughly four fifths were seen once. Jointly, the top ten make up approximately 3.4% of the sample.

The material sequenced was peripheral blood. The clonotype was recovered from a woman aged 80 or older with active or convalescent COVID-19.

The DNA sequence reads TGCGCCAGCAGCTTGGATGCAGGATCCAATCAGCCCCAGCATTTT. Its coded protein is CASSLDAGSNQPQHF. The rearrangement combines TRBV5-1 with TRBJ1-5; the D segment cannot be called with confidence. Via the germline V gene, CDR1 is SGHRS and CDR2 YFSETQ. CDR3 length: 15 amino acids, cysteine to phenylalanine. Only the CDR3 part of the read is kept: 45 bases, read in frame from the first base. The junction shows trimming of 0 bases on V and 3 bases on J, plus 10 bases between the germline ends.